Listed here are 32 T cell receptor beta chains from one sample, sequenced in a study of cytomegalovirus exposure and HLA in healthy donors. 60 Vbeta and 13 Jbeta primers were used in PCR. The protocol was immunoSEQ multiplex PCR, while the TCRdb copy is restricted to in-frame clones and leaves out a portion. The sample has around 160,000 clones; approximately 83% are singletons. Sequencing was performed on PBMCs. The receptors here all came from a young woman in good health and CMV-seronegative.

This clone was detected only a few times. CDR3 sequence: CASTIQANYGYTF. In DNA, the CDR3 is TGTGCCAGCACCATACAGGCTAACTATGGCTACACCTTC. The chain recombines TRBV6-1 with TRBJ1-2, with D possibly TRBD1 on 5 matching bases. The length of the CDR3 is 13 residues. The V end was cut by 7 bases, the J end by 0 bases, with 9 bases between. The germline V gene encodes CDR1 MNHNS and CDR2 SASEGT.

The V gene is TRBV5-1, the J gene TRBJ2-7; 7 nucleotides match TRBD1. CDR3 length equals 12 residues. Germline CDR1 SGHRS, CDR2 YFSETQ. The J segment lost 7 bases and the V segment lost 6 bases, leaving 7 bases of the junction unmatched. This CDR3 reads CASTSDRLEQYF. In DNA form, the CDR3 reads TGCGCCAGCACCTCGGACAGGTTAGAGCAGTACTTC.

The chain joins TRBV7-9 to TRBJ2-5; TRBD2 might be the D (6 bases). Germline-derived CDR1 and CDR2 are SEHNR and FQNEAQ (reference sequence). Between the trimmed V and J ends, which lost 5 bases and 8 bases, there was a span of 15 bases. This CDR3 is 13 amino acids long. The CDR3, as DNA: TGTGCCAGCAGCCGCGGGGACCAGGGCACCCAGTACTTC. Protein product: CASSRGDQGTQYF.

The chain carries TRBV6-1 and TRBJ2-7; tentative D call: TRBD1 (5 bases). CDR1 is MNHNS and CDR2 is SASEGT in the germline V gene. The CDR3 length is 14 residues. Trimming left V 7 bases short and J 6 bases short, with 19 bases between. DNA for the CDR3: TGTGCCAGCACTCTAAAATGGGGCGCGACCGAGCAGTACTTC. Amino acid sequence: CASTLKWGATEQYF.

This clone has just a few counts. The chain carries TRBV6-6 and TRBJ1-2, with TRBD1 matching over 9 bases. Per germline, CDR1 MNHNY and CDR2 SVGAGI (reference sequence). This CDR3 is built from 14 residues. V shed 8 bases and J 4 bases; nucleotides not matched to a gene: 8. The CDR3 DNA reads TGTGCCAGCCGCTCCGGACAGGGGTTCTATGGCTACACCTTC. This translates into CASRSGQGFYGYTF.

The J gene is TRBJ2-3, the V gene TRBV10-3; TRBD2 matches 12 bases. The CDR3 totals 16 residues. The junction had 9 bases not matched to a gene; V was cut back by 8 bases and J by 3 bases. CDR1 ENHRY and CDR2 SYGVKD come from the germline V gene. CDR3 nucleotide sequence: TGTGCCATCGCCCTAGCGGGGGGGGCGAGTACAGATACGCAGTATTTT. As protein: CAIALAGGASTDTQYF.

V usage is TRBV6-1 and J usage is TRBJ2-3; TRBD2 might be the D (6 bases). This CDR3 spans 12 amino acids. The germline V gene encodes CDR1 MNHNS and CDR2 SASEGT. The ends were cut back, 5 bases at V and 6 bases at J, with 9 bases in the middle. Written as DNA, the CDR3 is TGTGCCAGCAGTTTAGGGAGGGATACGCAGTATTTT. It yields the protein CASSLGRDTQYF.

The V call is TRBV6-5, the J call TRBJ2-1; a possible D gene is TRBD2 (6 bases). Trimming stripped 6 bases from V and 6 bases from J, with 15 bases between. CDR1 MNHEY and CDR2 SVGAGI come from the germline V gene. The CDR3 length is 14 residues. CDR3 region: CASRPGLLGNEQFF. In nucleotides, the CDR3 is TGTGCCAGCAGACCGGGACTGTTGGGCAATGAGCAGTTCTTC.

This clone appeared a few times. The chain links TRBV7-6 to TRBJ2-3, with 8 bases lining up with TRBD2. There are 18 residues in the CDR3. The germline V gene encodes CDR1 SGHVS and CDR2 FNYEAQ. Trimming at V came to 1 base and at J to 2 bases, leaving 11 bases not matched to a gene. The CDR3 is CASSLDSGGGPDTDTQYF. The CDR3 DNA follows: TGTGCCAGCAGCTTAGACAGCGGGGGCGGCCCTGACACAGATACGCAGTATTTT.

This sequence joins TRBV11-1 and TRBJ2-2; no clear D. The germline V gene has CDR1 SGHAT and CDR2 FQDESV (reference sequence). CDR3 length: 14 amino acids. Trimming cost V 3 bases and J 1 base, with 6 bases left between them. The CDR3 DNA sequence: TGTGCCAGCAGCTTTCGAGGGAACACCGGGGAGCTGTTTTTT. Protein: CASSFRGNTGELFF.

Comment on this clone: No conserved phenylalanine or tryptophan is present at the end of the CDR3, so a read error is the likely explanation. The DNA is left out, because the CDR3 cannot be placed on it with certainty; the CDR3 is given as TCRdb lists it. J is TRBJ2-3 and V is TRBV1; the D call TRBD2 from the table was never checked on the DNA. TRBV1 is a known pseudogene. The CDR3 spans 8 amino acids, including both terminal residues. This CDR3 is CTSSYLAG.

Concerning this clone: Distinct nucleotide sequences in the sample also encode this CDR3. This sequence joins TRBV5-1 and TRBJ1-2, with TRBD1 identical over 8 bases. With 4 bases clipped from V and 0 bases from J, the junction kept 5 bases outside the gene matches. The germline V gene encodes CDR1 SGHRS and CDR2 YFSETQ. CDR3 size: 15 residues. Here the CDR3 reads CASSDGQGANYGYTF. The CDR3 DNA follows: TGCGCCAGCAGCGATGGACAGGGAGCTAACTATGGCTACACCTTC. Filled out from reference TRBV5-1 and TRBJ1-2, the complete variable domain reads KAGVTQTPRYLIKTRGQQVTLSCSPISGHRSVSWYQQTPGQGLQFLFEYFSETQRNKGNFPGRFSGRQFSNSRSEMNVSTLELGDSALYLCASSDGQGANYGYTFGSGTRLTVV.

The J gene is TRBJ1-2, the V gene TRBV11-2, with unresolved D. The CDR3 spans 12 residues. Germline-derived CDR1 and CDR2 are SGHAT and FQNNGV. V lost 2 bases and J 5 bases, leaving 6 bases between the germline ends. CDR3: CASSLRSYGYTF. The CDR3, as DNA: TGTGCCAGCAGCTTACGTAGTTATGGCTACACCTTC. The whole variable domain, remainder taken from reference TRBV11-2 and TRBJ1-2, is EAGVAQSPRYKIIEKRQSVAFWCNPISGHATLYWYQQILGQGPKLLIQFQNNGVVDDSQLPKDRFSAERLKGVDSTLKIQPAKLEDSAVYLCASSLRSYGYTFGSGTRLTVV.

DNA of the CDR3: TGTGCCAGCAGCCTTTTTGGAGGGTGGGAATCCACTGAAGCTTTCTTT. Its translation: CASSLFGGWESTEAFF. The chain couples TRBV9 to TRBJ1-1, with D hard to call. The V gene lost 4 bases and the J gene lost 4 bases, with 20 bases spanning the gap. Germline CDR1 and CDR2: SGDLS and YYNGEE. The length of the CDR3 is 16 residues.

The chain employs TRBV19 and TRBJ1-4; 8 bases fit TRBD1. CDR1 and CDR2 (germline): LNHDA, SQIVND (reference sequence). The CDR3 runs 15 residues. Trimming removed 1 base from V and 6 bases from J; junction bases left unmatched: 4. CDR3 amino acids: CASSIGGTGDEKLFF. The DNA of the CDR3 is TGTGCCAGTAGTATAGGGGGGACAGGCGATGAAAAACTGTTTTTT. Complete variable domain (other parts from reference TRBV19 and TRBJ1-4): DGGITQSPKYLFRKEGQNVTLSCEQNLNHDAMYWYRQDPGQGLRLIYYSQIVNDFQKGDIAEGYSVSREKKESFPLTVTSAQKNPTAFYLCASSIGGTGDEKLFFGSGTQLSVL.

The rearrangement links TRBV4-1 to TRBJ1-1; no reliable D call. The CDR3 is 15 residues long. Germline V gene data show CDR1 as MGHRA and CDR2 as YSYEKL. The V end lost 0 bases, the J end lost 4 bases, and 12 bases lay between the germline ends. In nucleotides, the CDR3 is TGCGCCAGCAGCCAAGAGGCGGGGATGGTCACTGAAGCTTTCTTT. It translates to CASSQEAGMVTEAFF.

CDR3 region: CASSTTGGAGGNTIYF. DNA for the CDR3: TGTGCCAGTAGTACAACAGGGGGCGCGGGTGGAAACACCATATATTTT. The chain recombines TRBV19 with TRBJ1-3, with 9 bases matching TRBD1. The germline V gene has CDR1 LNHDA and CDR2 SQIVND (reference sequence). V lost 4 bases and J lost 3; bases outside the gene matches: 7. The CDR3 runs to 16 residues.

The chain employs TRBV19 and TRBJ1-1, with TRBD1 matching over 11 bases. With 3 bases clipped from V and 4 bases from J, the junction kept 1 base outside the gene matches. CDR3 length: 14 amino acids. Per germline, CDR1 LNHDA and CDR2 SQIVND (reference sequence). CDR3 in DNA: TGTGCCAGTAGTATGGACAGGGGGCTCACTGAAGCTTTCTTT. Amino acids: CASSMDRGLTEAFF.

The V and J genes are TRBV7-3 and TRBJ1-1; weak D call: TRBD1 (6 bases). Germline loops: CDR1 SGHTA, CDR2 FQGTGA. The CDR3 contains 13 residues. V was pared by 5 bases and J by 4 bases, with 11 bases between. The DNA for the CDR3 is TGTGCCAGCAGCCCAGGGGAGGGCACTGAAGCTTTCTTT. Translating it yields CASSPGEGTEAFF.

The J gene is TRBJ2-7, the V gene TRBV4-1; tentative D call: TRBD1 (5 bases). The CDR3 is made up of 16 amino acids. The germline V gene has CDR1 MGHRA and CDR2 YSYEKL. The V and J ends lost 0 bases and 2 bases respectively, with 14 bases between them. CDR3 sequence (DNA): TGCGCCAGCAGCCAAGAGGTATCAGGGCTACCCTACGAGCAGTACTTC. This translates into CASSQEVSGLPYEQYF.

V and J are TRBV19 and TRBJ2-3; TRBD2 aligns across 13 bases. V lost 5 bases and J lost 0; bases outside the gene matches: 2. The CDR3 is made up of 16 amino acids. Germline V CDR1 and CDR2: LNHDA, SQIVND (reference sequence). Here the CDR3 DNA reads TGTGCCAGTAGTTCGGGACTAGCGGGAAGCACAGATACGCAGTATTTT. As protein: CASSSGLAGSTDTQYF.

The V gene is TRBV30, the J gene TRBJ1-1; D not certain. Germline-derived CDR1 and CDR2 are GTSNPN and SVGIG (reference sequence). The CDR3 has 12 amino acids. V lost 4 bases, J lost 7 bases, and 13 bases lay in between. The CDR3 DNA sequence: TGTGCCTGGATGAGAGGGTCCCATGAAGCTTTCTTT. This gives the protein CAWMRGSHEAFF.

The CDR3 bases are TGTGCCATCGCCCAGGGGACCGACTATGGCTACACCTTC. Amino acids: CAIAQGTDYGYTF. The genes are TRBV10-3 and TRBJ1-2; a possible D gene is TRBD1 (6 bases). Trimming pared 8 bases from V and 3 bases from J, leaving 13 bases between. This CDR3 region has 13 residues. Germline CDR1 and CDR2: ENHRY and SYGVKD.

The chain uses TRBV29-1 and TRBJ2-2; TRBD2 aligns across 12 bases. Germline V gene data show CDR1 as SQVTM and CDR2 as ANQGSEA. The length of the CDR3 is 17 residues. V gave up 1 base and J gave up 1 base; unmatched junction bases: 4. This CDR3 is CSVEGLAGAVNTGELFF. In nucleotides, the CDR3 is TGCAGCGTTGAAGGACTAGCGGGGGCCGTGAACACCGGGGAGCTGTTTTTT.

J is TRBJ1-6 and V is TRBV30; 7 nucleotides match TRBD1. Trimming took 3 bases from V and 10 from J; bases not matched to a gene: 15. Germline V gene sequence: CDR1 GTSNPN, CDR2 SVGIG (reference sequence). The CDR3 length is 16 residues. The CDR3 spells CAWRMGQPWSESPLHF. DNA of the CDR3: TGTGCCTGGAGGATGGGACAGCCTTGGTCGGAGTCACCCCTCCACTTT.

This chain uses TRBV7-2 with TRBJ1-3; 7 nucleotides agree with TRBD1. The germline V gene has CDR1 SGHTA and CDR2 FQGNSA. The CDR3 runs to 16 residues. V shed 4 bases and J 4 bases; nucleotides not matched to a gene: 10. For the CDR3, the DNA is TGTGCCAGCAGCTGGGGGACAGAGGGGGCAGGAAACACCATATATTTT. Protein product: CASSWGTEGAGNTIYF. The variable domain in full, with the rest retrieved from reference TRBV7-2 and TRBJ1-3, is GAGVSQSPSNKVTEKGKDVELRCDPISGHTALYWYRQSLGQGLEFLIYFQGNSAPDKSGLPSDRFSAERTGGSVSTLTIQRTQQEDSAVYLCASSWGTEGAGNTIYFGEGSWLTVV.

This clone was observed a single time. V usage is TRBV10-3 and J usage is TRBJ2-3; the D gene is possibly TRBD2 (6 bases). The CDR3 covers 17 residues. The V and J ends lost 0 bases and 1 base respectively, with 14 bases between them. Germline-derived CDR1 and CDR2 are ENHRY and SYGVKD. The CDR3 sequence is CAISESTRGKRTDTQYF. CDR3 nucleotide sequence: TGTGCCATCAGTGAGTCGACTCGGGGGAAGCGCACAGATACGCAGTATTTT.

The genes are TRBV9 and TRBJ2-1, with TRBD1 matching over 10 bases. The CDR3 runs 15 residues. CDR1 and CDR2 from the germline V gene are SGDLS and YYNGEE. V was clipped by 6 bases and J by 5 bases; unmatched bases: 8. This chain's CDR3 is CASTLTGTGDNEQFF. CDR3 bases: TGTGCCAGCACCTTAACCGGGACAGGGGACAATGAGCAGTTCTTC.

This rearrangement joins TRBV5-6 to TRBJ2-1; 10 bases fit TRBD2. The CDR3 has 15 residues. Germline-derived CDR1 and CDR2 are SGHDT and YYEEEE. V lost 0 bases, J lost 9 bases, and 6 bases stayed unmatched. CDR3 protein: CASSLASGGASEQFF. The DNA for the CDR3 is TGTGCCAGCAGCTTGGCCAGCGGGGGGGCTAGTGAGCAGTTCTTC.

The count of this clone is one. The gene calls are TRBV10-3 and TRBJ1-4; 7 nucleotides line up with TRBD1. This CDR3 has 15 amino acids. Losses at the gene ends were 8 bases for V and 0 bases for J; bases not matched to a gene: 6. Germline CDR1 is ENHRY and CDR2 is SYGVKD. The DNA of the CDR3 is TGTGCCATCGGGGACAGCGACGCAACTAATGAAAAACTGTTTTTT. It is translated as CAIGDSDATNEKLFF.

The rearrangement joins TRBV15 to TRBJ2-7, with TRBD1 matching over 7 bases. Looked up from germline, CDR1 is LNHNV and CDR2 is YYDKDF (reference sequence). The V and J ends lost 1 base and 3 bases, in that order; junction bases with no gene match: 3. The CDR3 is 14 residues long. CDR3: CATSRAGQFYEQYF. The CDR3, as DNA: TGTGCCACCAGCAGAGCGGGACAGTTCTACGAGCAGTACTTC.

The DNA of the CDR3 is TGTGCCAGCTCACCAGCCAGTTACGAGCAGTACTTC. Translating gives CASSPASYEQYF. The chain couples TRBV18 to TRBJ2-7; D gene unclear. The V and J ends lost 2 bases and 4 bases respectively, with 6 bases between them. Germline V lookup: CDR1 KGHSH, CDR2 LQKENI. This CDR3 region has 12 residues.